Each of the 23 T cell receptor beta chains below was sequenced from the same sample in a study of blood T cell repertoires in COVID-19 (dated by TCRdb to between 2020 and 2021). The method was the immunoSEQ multiplex PCR assay. Drawn from immuneACCESS, this table holds only the in-frame rearrangements with V and J called that TCRdb kept. Clones are partly lost; checked studies trace under half to an unresolved V gene and leave the rest unexplained. In this sample the table shows roughly 400,000 clones, approximately 90% of which occur a single time. The ten largest clones take up more than 0.85% of the sample. Specimen: PBMCs or T cells enriched from blood (not recorded which). Receptors were obtained from a woman aged 40 to 49 who had been exposed to COVID-19.

The V call is TRBV19, the J call TRBJ1-5; D remains unclear. The germline V gene encodes CDR1 LNHDA and CDR2 SQIVND (reference sequence). Trimming left V 4 bases short and J 0 bases short, with 13 bases between. The CDR3 sequence is 16 residues long. CDR3: CASSKRTYTSNQPQHF. CDR3 in DNA: TGTGCCAGTAGTAAAAGAACGTACACTAGCAATCAGCCCCAGCATTTT. The full variable domain, with the rest looked up from reference TRBV19 and TRBJ1-5, is DGGITQSPKYLFRKEGQNVTLSCEQNLNHDAMYWYRQDPGQGLRLIYYSQIVNDFQKGDIAEGYSVSREKKESFPLTVTSAQKNPTAFYLCASSKRTYTSNQPQHFGDGTRLSIL.

Concerning this clone: The junction departs from germline at one end; a sequencing error may be responsible. The chain recombines TRBV12-3 or TRBV12-4 with TRBJ1-1, with a weak D call TRBD1 (5 bases). The CDR3 is 13 amino acids. In nucleotides, the CDR3 is TGTGCCAGCAGCTTAGGGGAGGGCACTGAAGCTTTCTTT. It specifies CASSLGEGTEAFF.

V and J are TRBV29-1 and TRBJ1-1, with 8 bases lining up with TRBD1. Germline lookup yields CDR1 SQVTM and CDR2 ANQGSEA. The CDR3 runs 14 residues. Germline trimming cut 6 bases from V and 1 base from J; bases unmatched to any gene: 7. CDR3 in amino acids: CSVKDRVKNTEAFF. CDR3 coding DNA: TGCAGCGTGAAGGACAGGGTTAAGAACACTGAAGCTTTCTTT.

J is TRBJ1-4 and V is TRBV20-1, with 7 bases matching TRBD1. J lost 8 bases, V lost 3 bases, and 9 bases had no gene match. Germline loops: CDR1 DFQATT, CDR2 SNEGSKA (reference sequence). CDR3 length: 14 residues. The DNA of the CDR3 is TGCAGTGCTAGTCGACAGGGTGTTGGAGAAAAACTGTTTTTT. This sequence encodes CSASRQGVGEKLFF.

Regarding this clone: With only one base between it and a far larger clone, this is likely a read error. The gene calls are TRBV3-1 (or the pseudogene TRBV3-2) and TRBJ1-6, with D unresolved. V gave up 4 bases and J gave up 7 bases, with 5 bases separating them. The CDR3 sequence is 12 residues long. The germline V gene encodes CDR1 LGHDT and CDR2 YNNKEL (reference sequence). The CDR3 nucleotides are TGTGCCAGCAGCCGAGTAAATTCACCCCTCCACTTT. Its translation is CASSRVNSPLHF.

This clone was recorded only once. V is TRBV6-1 and J is TRBJ2-5; D is perhaps TRBD1 (6 bases). This CDR3 comprises 16 residues. Trimming removed 0 bases at V and 7 bases at J, with 18 bases between. CDR1 MNHNS and CDR2 SASEGT come from the germline V gene. This chain's CDR3 is CASSEAGTGPTWTQYF. The CDR3 DNA sequence: TGTGCCAGCAGTGAAGCAGGAACAGGGCCCACCTGGACCCAGTACTTC.

The V call is TRBV10-3, the J call TRBJ1-1; D is ambiguous. Per the germline V gene, CDR1 is ENHRY and CDR2 is SYGVKD. The CDR3 length is 15 residues. V gave up 0 bases and J gave up 4 bases, with 12 bases separating them. In DNA form, the CDR3 reads TGTGCCATCAGTGAGTCGCGGTCCACGGGCACTGAAGCTTTCTTT. Translating it yields CAISESRSTGTEAFF.

This sequence joins TRBV27 and TRBJ1-5; perhaps TRBD1 as D (5 bases). With 3 bases removed from V and 4 bases from J, the gap between germline ends came to 13 bases. This CDR3 is built from 15 residues. Germline V lookup: CDR1 MNHEY, CDR2 SMNVEV (reference sequence). The CDR3 is CASSFGGDTNQPQHF. CDR3 DNA: TGTGCCAGCAGTTTCGGGGGTGATACTAATCAGCCCCAGCATTTT.

The genes are TRBV5-8 and TRBJ2-1, with a possible D match to TRBD1 (6 bases). This CDR3 comprises 15 residues. The V gene lost 6 bases and the J gene lost 3 bases, with 16 bases spanning the gap. The V gene's germline CDR1 is SGHTS and CDR2 YDEGEE. DNA of the CDR3: TGTGCCAGCAACCAACAGGGTCTGTACTACAATGAGCAGTTCTTC. Protein: CASNQQGLYYNEQFF.

V gene TRBV6-5 combines with J gene TRBJ1-2; 11 bases are a match to TRBD1. Germline V lookup: CDR1 MNHEY, CDR2 SVGAGI. This CDR3 region has 14 residues. V was pared by 6 bases and J by 8 bases, with 8 bases of the junction left unmatched. The CDR3 DNA reads as TGTGCCAGCAGGGTTCCGGGACAGGGGGGCGGCTACACCTTC. Protein: CASRVPGQGGGYTF.

The chain combines TRBV10-3 with TRBJ1-3; D remains unclear. Deletions cut 6 bases from V and 0 bases from J, with 6 bases between. The CDR3 spans 13 residues. Germline CDR1 ENHRY, CDR2 SYGVKD. The CDR3, as DNA: TGTGCCATCAGACAGAGCTCTGGAAACACCATATATTTT. Amino acids: CAIRQSSGNTIYF.

The V call is TRBV5-1, the J call TRBJ2-1; maybe TRBD2 (5 bases). The V end lost 1 base, the J end lost 4 bases, and 12 bases lay between the germline ends. The CDR3 is 15 residues long. Per germline, CDR1 SGHRS and CDR2 YFSETQ. The CDR3 reads CASSLMDSTYNEQFF. CDR3 bases: TGCGCCAGCAGCTTGATGGACTCAACATACAATGAGCAGTTCTTC. Full variable domain (outside the CDR3, taken from reference TRBV5-1 and TRBJ2-1): KAGVTQTPRYLIKTRGQQVTLSCSPISGHRSVSWYQQTPGQGLQFLFEYFSETQRNKGNFPGRFSGRQFSNSRSEMNVSTLELGDSALYLCASSLMDSTYNEQFFGPGTRLTVL.

The V gene is TRBV19, the J gene TRBJ1-1; 10 bases fit TRBD1. J lost 3 bases, V lost 11 bases, and 3 bases had no gene match. Germline V gene lookup returns CDR1 LNHDA and CDR2 SQIVND (reference sequence). The length of the CDR3 is 12 residues. The CDR3 reads CAAGTGDTEAFF. The CDR3 DNA sequence: TGTGCCGCAGGGACAGGGGACACTGAAGCTTTCTTT.

The chain recombines TRBV6-5 with TRBJ1-5; D is perhaps TRBD1 (5 bases). The V and J ends lost 10 bases and 5 bases respectively, with 15 bases between them. Germline values: CDR1 MNHEY, CDR2 SVGAGI. The CDR3 runs to 13 residues. CDR3 DNA sequence: TGTGCCACGCGGCGGGGGGTGGATCAGCCCCAGCATTTT. Amino acid sequence: CATRRGVDQPQHF.

This clone appeared once. The chain couples TRBV4-1 to TRBJ1-5; unclear D gene. The CDR3 loop spans 14 amino acids. Germline assignment: CDR1 MGHRA and CDR2 YSYEKL. The germline V and J ends were trimmed by 7 bases and 2 bases, with 12 bases remaining between them. CDR3 region: CASKTREGNQPQHF. CDR3 bases: TGCGCCAGCAAAACGAGGGAGGGCAATCAGCCCCAGCATTTT.

The chain is built from TRBV5-6 and TRBJ2-1; 8 positions match TRBD1. The CDR3 has 16 residues. V shed 1 base, J shed 8 bases, and the junction held 11 bases outside the gene matches. Germline CDR1 SGHDT, CDR2 YYEEEE. CDR3 region: CASSLPGGTRNYEQFF. CDR3 in DNA: TGTGCCAGCAGCTTGCCAGGGGGCACTCGGAACTATGAGCAGTTCTTC.

The rearrangement links TRBV19 to TRBJ2-7; 8 positions agree with TRBD2. Germline CDR1 and CDR2: LNHDA and SQIVND (reference sequence). J gave up 2 bases and V 0 bases, and 9 bases lay outside the gene matches. This CDR3 has 17 residues. CDR3 amino acids: CASSIDFGAAGAYEQYF. In DNA, the CDR3 is TGTGCCAGTAGTATAGATTTCGGGGCAGCGGGAGCCTACGAGCAGTACTTC.

The chain employs TRBV5-5 and TRBJ1-2; a possible D gene is TRBD1 (6 bases). The CDR3 loop spans 18 amino acids. With 2 bases removed from V and 0 bases from J, the gap between germline ends came to 20 bases. CDR1 is SGHKS and CDR2 is YYEKEE in the germline V gene (reference sequence). Here the CDR3 DNA reads TGTGCCAGCAGCTTACTGAGGCTCGAGGACAGTGCTAACTATGGCTACACCTTC. As protein: CASSLLRLEDSANYGYTF.

The rearrangement links TRBV2 to TRBJ2-5, with D hard to call. Germline assignment: CDR1 SNHLY and CDR2 FYNNEI. The CDR3 is 10 amino acids. Trimming took off 6 bases at V and 8 bases at J, with 7 bases between the two ends. For the CDR3, the DNA is TGTGCCAGCAGGGCCTTAACCCAGTACTTC. Its protein is CASRALTQYF.

V usage is TRBV6-9 and J usage is TRBJ2-3; D not certain. The V and J ends lost 3 bases and 6 bases respectively, with 10 bases between them. Looked up from germline, CDR1 is MNHGY and CDR2 is SVAAGI. The CDR3 covers 13 residues. CDR3 DNA sequence: TGTGCCAGCAGTTACCGCAACGAGGATACGCAGTATTTT. Protein sequence: CASSYRNEDTQYF.

This clone was recorded only once. This sequence joins TRBV2 and TRBJ1-4, with 7 bases lining up with TRBD1. The CDR3 totals 15 residues. In germline, CDR1 is SNHLY, CDR2 FYNNEI. The J segment lost 3 bases and the V segment lost 7 bases, leaving 8 bases of the junction unmatched. CDR3 residues: CASTGRGQSNEKLFF. The CDR3 DNA follows: TGTGCCAGCACCGGACGGGGACAGTCTAATGAAAAACTGTTTTTT.

The chain employs TRBV18 and TRBJ2-7, with D possibly matching TRBD1 (6 bases). The CDR3 is 15 amino acids. The V gene lost 3 bases and the J gene lost 1 base, with 13 bases spanning the gap. Germline CDR1 and CDR2: KGHSH and LQKENI. CDR3 coding DNA: TGTGCCAGCTCACCCCTATCCGGGACATCCTACGAGCAGTACTTC. Translation gives CASSPLSGTSYEQYF. Supplemented by reference TRBV18 and TRBJ2-7, the full variable domain reads NAGVMQNPRHLVRRRGQEARLRCSPMKGHSHVYWYRQLPEEGLKFMVYLQKENIIDESGMPKERFSAEFPKEGPSILRIQQVVRGDSAAYFCASSPLSGTSYEQYFGPGTRLTVT.

V gene TRBV29-1 combines with J gene TRBJ2-7, with D maybe TRBD1 (6 bases). Germline V gene lookup returns CDR1 SQVTM and CDR2 ANQGSEA. V lost 7 bases, J lost 6 bases, and 22 bases lay in between. This CDR3 has 14 amino acids. CDR3 residues: CSARPGRPRGEQYF. CDR3 DNA: TGCAGCGCCCGGCCCGGACGCCCCAGGGGCGAGCAGTACTTC.